This T cell receptor (beta chain) originates from a study of blood T cell repertoires in COVID-19. Here immunoSEQ multiplex PCR was the method, and the copy in TCRdb shows in-frame clones only, minus some. Altogether some 78,000 clones are present, around 86% being singletons, with the ten largest covering 4.5% to 5.5%. As for this clone: Mismatch with germline at one junction end may stem from a read error.

The CDR3 runs to 13 residues. The V gene is TRBV12-3 or TRBV12-4, the J gene TRBJ2-5; 7 nucleotides line up with TRBD2. The sequence was obtained from a man aged 50-59 years with active or convalescent COVID-19. Material for sequencing was peripheral blood. CDR3 region: CASSLAEGETQYF. CDR3 DNA sequence: TGTGCCAGCAGTCTAGCGGAGGGGGAGACCCAGTACTTC.